These 3 T cell receptor beta chains came from one sample sequenced in a study of multiple sclerosis patients with progressive multifocal leukoencephalopathy. Generated by immunoSEQ multiplex PCR, the TCRdb table keeps only in-frame clones and is missing some. The table records about 30,000 clones, approximately 89% of them present only once. Time point defined: time of PML onset. The specimen comprised PBMCs, sampled from a patient treated with natalizumab. These receptors came from a woman in her 30s with progressive multifocal leukoencephalopathy.

In this sample, this clone turned up a few times. V and J are TRBV21-1 and TRBJ1-2. TRBV21-1 is reported as a pseudogene. This CDR3 is built from 11 residues. CDR3: CASSKRDGYTF. The CDR3 DNA reads as TGTGCCAGCAGCAAAAGGGACGGCTACACCTTC.

The chain recombines TRBV21-1 with TRBJ2-7. TRBV21-1 is flagged as a pseudogene. CDR3 size: 14 residues. The DNA of the CDR3 is TGTGCCAGCAGCAAAGATGGCATAGGGAACGAGCAGTACTTC. It encodes CASSKDGIGNEQYF.

The J gene is TRBJ2-7, the V gene TRBV11-2, with TRBD2 matching over 7 bases. This CDR3 region has 15 residues. V gave up 3 bases and J gave up 7 bases; unmatched junction bases: 12. CDR1 and CDR2 (germline): SGHAT, FQNNGV. The CDR3 region is CASSFGLGAAGEQYF. The CDR3 DNA sequence: TGTGCCAGCAGCTTCGGACTAGGGGCCGCGGGAGAGCAGTACTTC.